The rows below give T cell receptor beta chains drawn from one sample of a study of cytomegalovirus exposure and HLA in healthy donors. The repertoire was sequenced with immunoSEQ multiplex PCR; TCRdb's copy has only in-frame clones and lacks some. The sample shows fewer than 120,000 clones, over 65% of them seen only once. Specimen: PBMCs. The receptors here all came from a man aged 30-40 years in good health and CMV-seropositive. Both conserved end residues are part of each CDR3. The order of the fields is D gene, J gene, V gene, clone size, CDR3 DNA, CDR3 protein. D genes are given only for firm matches. The size entry is marked missing in some rows and otherwise reads once, few, many or a size class.

TRBD2,TRBJ2-5,TRBV2,NA,TGTGCCAGCAGTTTTAGCGGGGGGAGGGAGACCCAGTACTTC,CASSFSGGRETQYF
TRBD2,TRBJ2-2,TRBV5-4,NA,TGTGCCAGCAGCCCGCTAGCGGGGGGACTGAACACCGGGGAGCTGTTTTTT,CASSPLAGGLNTGELFF
TRBD1,TRBJ1-2,TRBV6-4,NA,TGTGCCAGCAGCCCGGAGGGGGCGGGTTATGGCTACACCTTC,CASSPEGAGYGYTF
NA,TRBJ1-5,TRBV30,NA,TGTGCCTGGAGTGTACAAGGGGATCAGCCCCAGCATTTT,CAWSVQGDQPQHF
NA,TRBJ1-1,TRBV9,NA,TGTGCCAGCAGCGCGGACACTGAAGCTTTCTTT,CASSADTEAFF
NA,TRBJ2-3,TRBV4-3,NA,TGCGCCAGCAGCCATTCTCCGACCGGGACAACCACAGATACGCAGTATTTT,CASSHSPTGTTTDTQYF
NA,TRBJ2-5,TRBV25-1,NA,TGTGCCAGCAGTGACCAACCGGAGAAAGAGACCCAGTACTTC,CASSDQPEKETQYF
TRBD2,TRBJ2-4,TRBV10-3,NA,TGTGCCATCAGTGAGTCGGAGGGGCTAGCGGGGGGCCAAAACATTCAGTACTTC,CAISESEGLAGGQNIQYF
NA,TRBJ2-1,TRBV5-1,NA,TGCGCCAGCAGCCCCGGGCAGGGCGAGGAGTATGAGCAGTTCTTC,CASSPGQGEEYEQFF
TRBD1,TRBJ2-5,TRBV5-4,NA,TGTGCCAGCAGCTTCAAGGGGACAGGGCTAGAGACCCAGTACTTC,CASSFKGTGLETQYF
TRBD2,TRBJ2-3,TRBV27,NA,TGTGCCAGCAGTCCCCGGGATAGCGGGGGCACAGATACGCAGTATTTT,CASSPRDSGGTDTQYF
NA,TRBJ2-7,TRBV6-6,NA,TGTGCCAGCAGTCCGGACACCAGTACAACCCACGAGCAGTACTTC,CASSPDTSTTHEQYF
NA,TRBJ2-1,TRBV19,NA,TGTGCCAGTAACGCAGGGTCATCCTACAATGAGCAGTTCTTC,CASNAGSSYNEQFF
TRBD1,TRBJ1-2,TRBV14,NA,TGTGCCAGCAGCCAAGATTGGACAGGGGATCCCTATGGCTACACCTTC,CASSQDWTGDPYGYTF
NA,TRBJ1-4,TRBV4-3,few,TGCGCCAGCAGCCCCCGCACAGGGTCTTCAGAGAAACTGTTTTTT,CASSPRTGSSEKLFF
TRBD2,TRBJ2-2,TRBV5-1,once,TGCGCCAGCAGCTTCGGGGAGGGCCGGGAGCTGTTTTTT,CASSFGEGRELFF
NA,TRBJ2-7,TRBV21-1,NA,TGTGTCCTCCTGGCGGGGGGTTACGAGCAGTACTTC,CVLLAGGYEQYF
NA,TRBJ2-7,TRBV4-3,NA,TGCGCCAGCGGCCATGGTGTCTACGAGCAGTACTTC,CASGHGVYEQYF
TRBD1,TRBJ1-2,TRBV5-6,NA,TGTGCCAGCAGCCCAGGCGACAGGGAATGGGATGGCTACACCTTC,CASSPGDREWDGYTF
NA,TRBJ2-5,TRBV4-3,NA,TGCGCCAGCAGCCAAGGACTCGGAGAGACCCAGTACTTC,CASSQGLGETQYF
TRBD2,TRBJ2-3,TRBV6-1,NA,TGTGCCAGCAGGAGACTAGCGATGGGAGGAGATACGCAGTATTTT,CASRRLAMGGDTQYF
NA,TRBJ1-4,TRBV4-2,NA,TGTGCCAGCAGCCAAGGTATTAATGAAAAACTGTTTTTT,CASSQGINEKLFF
NA,TRBJ1-2,TRBV7-8,once,TGTGCCAGCAGCCCCCGGACAGCCTATGGCTACACCTTC,CASSPRTAYGYTF
TRBD1,TRBJ1-6,TRBV18,once,TGTGCCAGCTCCCCCGGACAGGGCCGAAATTCACCCCTCCACTTT,CASSPGQGRNSPLHF
TRBD2,TRBJ2-1,TRBV4-2,NA,TGTGCCAGCAGCCCCTCCGGGGGGGGTCGCGATGAGCAGTTCTTC,CASSPSGGGRDEQFF
TRBD1,TRBJ1-1,TRBV19,NA,TGTGCCACGGGACAGGGGAACACTGAAGCTTTCTTT,CATGQGNTEAFF
NA,TRBJ2-1,TRBV11-2,NA,TGTGCCAGCAGGGACAGGGCGGGGGATGAGCAGTTCTTC,CASRDRAGDEQFF
NA,TRBJ2-2,TRBV5-6,NA,TGTGCCAGCAGCTTCTTAATGCAGCTTACAGCCACCGGGGAGCTGTTTTTT,CASSFLMQLTATGELFF
NA,TRBJ1-5,TRBV27,NA,TGTGCCAGCAGTTTATTGGCAGAGGATCAGCCCCAGCATTTT,CASSLLAEDQPQHF
TRBD2,TRBJ2-1,TRBV6-5,NA,TGTGCCAGCAGTTCGAGCGGGGGGGCCGGGAATGAGCAGTTCTTC,CASSSSGGAGNEQFF
NA,TRBJ2-2,TRBV27,NA,TGTGCCAGCAGTTTAGGTGGGGGCTACGGGGAGCTGTTTTTT,CASSLGGGYGELFF
NA,TRBJ1-1,TRBV2,few,TGTGCCAGCAGTGATTTAGGGGGGAACACTGAAGCTTTCTTT,CASSDLGGNTEAFF
TRBD2,TRBJ2-5,TRBV29-1,NA,TGCAGCGTTGAATTCGCGGGGGGGCTCGAGACCCAGTACTTC,CSVEFAGGLETQYF
TRBD2,TRBJ2-7,TRBV7-8,once,TGTGCCAGCAGCCCCCGACTAGCGGGGGCCCTTGTACACGAGCAGTACTTC,CASSPRLAGALVHEQYF
NA,TRBJ1-6,TRBV11-3,few,TGTGCCAGCAGCTTAGGCAGCTCCTATAATTCACCCCTCCACTTT,CASSLGSSYNSPLHF
NA,TRBJ2-5,TRBV11-2,NA,TGTGCCAGCAGCTTCTCGCAGGCCGCGGGGGAGACCCAGTACTTC,CASSFSQAAGETQYF
TRBD2,TRBJ2-3,TRBV7-2,NA,TGTGCCAGCAGCTTAACTAGCGGGGCCCTGGATACGCAGTATTTT,CASSLTSGALDTQYF
TRBD1,TRBJ2-2,TRBV11-2,NA,TGTGCCAGCAGCCTAGGACAGGGCAGGAACACCGGGGAGCTGTTTTTT,CASSLGQGRNTGELFF
TRBD1,TRBJ1-2,TRBV27,NA,TGTGCCAGCAGTCGTACCCTGGGACAGGGAACAACCTATGGCTACACCTTC,CASSRTLGQGTTYGYTF
TRBD1,TRBJ2-7,TRBV10-3,few,TGTGCCATCAGTGGCCCGGGACAGGGCGCCTACGAGCAGTACTTC,CAISGPGQGAYEQYF
NA,TRBJ2-1,TRBV7-9,once,TGTGCCAGCAGCTTAAAAGGGACAATGGCCGACCTCCACTACAATGAGCAGTTCTTC,CASSLKGTMADLHYNEQFF
NA,TRBJ2-1,TRBV14,NA,TGTGCCAGCAGCCAAGTGCGGGGGCCTGACAATGAGCAGTTCTTC,CASSQVRGPDNEQFF
NA,TRBJ1-2,TRBV15,NA,TGTGCCACCAGCAGAGACCGGGGTGCGGGTACTGGCTACACCTTC,CATSRDRGAGTGYTF
NA,TRBJ1-5,TRBV27,NA,TGTGCCAGCAGCCCAGAGGGGGGGAGACAGCCCCAGCATTTT,CASSPEGGRQPQHF
TRBD2,TRBJ2-1,TRBV7-3,NA,TGTGCCAGCAGCTTATCGCTAGCGGGGGATCCCTACAATGAGCAGTTCTTC,CASSLSLAGDPYNEQFF
NA,TRBJ2-2,TRBV19,NA,TGTGCCAGTAGTACAGGGGACGCGAACACCGGGGAGCTGTTTTTT,CASSTGDANTGELFF
TRBD1,TRBJ1-2,TRBV6-5,NA,TGTGCCAGCAGTTACTCAGGCAGGGGGTACTATGGCTACACCTTC,CASSYSGRGYYGYTF
NA,TRBJ1-1,TRBV7-9,NA,TGTGCCAGCAGGTCGGGGATGAACACTGAAGCTTTCTTT,CASRSGMNTEAFF
NA,TRBJ1-2,TRBV19,NA,TGTGCCAATCGAAGAACCTGGACAGCCGACTATGGCTACACCTTC,CANRRTWTADYGYTF
NA,TRBJ2-3,TRBV19,few,TGTGCCAGTAGTATTTTTCAGGGGCTCGCAGATACGCAGTATTTT,CASSIFQGLADTQYF
TRBD1,TRBJ2-7,TRBV27,NA,TGTGCCGGCAGTTCAGGGGGTAACGAGCAGTACTTC,CAGSSGGNEQYF
NA,TRBJ1-5,TRBV6-5,NA,TGTGCCAGCAGTTACTCGGGCGACAATCAGCCCCAGCATTTT,CASSYSGDNQPQHF
NA,TRBJ1-5,TRBV28,once,TGTGCCAGCACCATCGACATCCCTCAGCCCCAGCATTTT,CASTIDIPQPQHF
NA,TRBJ2-1,TRBV2,once,TGTGCCAGCATGGGGGGGCTTTACCTAATAAGCAATGAGCAGTTCTTC,CASMGGLYLISNEQFF
NA,TRBJ2-6,TRBV10-3,NA,TGTGCCATCAGTGAAGTAGGTTATAGCGGCTCTGGGGCCAACGTCCTGACTTTC,CAISEVGYSGSGANVLTF
TRBD1,TRBJ1-5,TRBV5-1,few,TGCGCCAGCAGCTTAACAGGGGGAAATCAGCCCCAGCATTTT,CASSLTGGNQPQHF
NA,TRBJ1-2,TRBV10-2,NA,TGCGCCAGCAGTGAGTACGGCCAGGGGATGGGCTACACCTTC,CASSEYGQGMGYTF
NA,TRBJ2-6,TRBV5-1,NA,TGCGCCAGCAGCCCGACTGGCGAATCTGGGGCCAACGTCCTGACTTTC,CASSPTGESGANVLTF